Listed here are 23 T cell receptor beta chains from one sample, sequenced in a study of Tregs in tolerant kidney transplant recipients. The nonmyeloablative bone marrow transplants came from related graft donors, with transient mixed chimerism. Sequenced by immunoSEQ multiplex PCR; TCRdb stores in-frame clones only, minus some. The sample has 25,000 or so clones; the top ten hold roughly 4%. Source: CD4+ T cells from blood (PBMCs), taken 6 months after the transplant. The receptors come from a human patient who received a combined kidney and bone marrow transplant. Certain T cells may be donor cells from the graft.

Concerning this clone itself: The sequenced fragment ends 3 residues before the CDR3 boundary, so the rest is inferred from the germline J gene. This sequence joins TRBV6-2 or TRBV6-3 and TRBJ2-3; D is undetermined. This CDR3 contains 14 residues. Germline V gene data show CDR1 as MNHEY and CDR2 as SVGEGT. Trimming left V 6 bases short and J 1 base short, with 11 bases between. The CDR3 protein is CASRMSRGTDTQYF. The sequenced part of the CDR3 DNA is TGTGCCAGCAGGATGAGTAGGGGCACAGATACG.

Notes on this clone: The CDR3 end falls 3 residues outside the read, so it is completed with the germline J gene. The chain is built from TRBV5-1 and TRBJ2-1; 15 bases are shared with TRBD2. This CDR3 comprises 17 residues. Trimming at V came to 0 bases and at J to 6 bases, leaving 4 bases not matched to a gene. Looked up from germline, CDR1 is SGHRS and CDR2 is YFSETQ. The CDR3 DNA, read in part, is TGCGCCAGCAGCTTGGGTAGGACTAGCGGGAGGGCCAATGAG. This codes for CASSLGRTSGRANE. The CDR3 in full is CASSLGRTSGRANEQFF.

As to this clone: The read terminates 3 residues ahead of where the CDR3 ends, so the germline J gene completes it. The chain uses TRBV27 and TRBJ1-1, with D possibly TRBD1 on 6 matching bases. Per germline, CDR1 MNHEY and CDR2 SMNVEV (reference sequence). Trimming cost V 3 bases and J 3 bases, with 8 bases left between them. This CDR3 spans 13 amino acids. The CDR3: CASSLRGYTEAFF. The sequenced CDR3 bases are TGTGCCAGCAGTTTGAGGGGGTACACTGAA.

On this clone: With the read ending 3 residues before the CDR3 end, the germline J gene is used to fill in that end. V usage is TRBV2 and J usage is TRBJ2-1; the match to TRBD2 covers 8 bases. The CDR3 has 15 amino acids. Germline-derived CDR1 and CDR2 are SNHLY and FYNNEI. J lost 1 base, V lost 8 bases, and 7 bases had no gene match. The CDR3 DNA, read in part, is TGTGCCAGCTCCCAGCGGGGGACTTCCTACAATGAG. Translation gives CASSQRGTSYNE. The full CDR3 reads CASSQRGTSYNEQFF.

The sequenced CDR3 bases are TGCAGCGGTTCCAGGAGCTCCTACAATGAG. Encoded protein: CSGSRSSYNE. The whole CDR3 reads CSGSRSSYNEQFF. The V and J genes are TRBV29-1 and TRBJ2-1; D is undetermined. The missing CDR3 end, 3 residues past where the read stops, is filled in from the germline J gene. The germline V gene encodes CDR1 SQVTM and CDR2 ANQGSEA. Deletions cut 7 bases from V and 0 bases from J, with 10 bases between. This CDR3 is built from 13 residues.

The CDR3 bases that were read are TGTGCCAGCAGCTTGAGGGCAGGGCGGCCCGGGGAG. Its translation is CASSLRAGRPGE. The entire CDR3 is CASSLRAGRPGELFF. The chain combines TRBV5-6 with TRBJ2-2; possibly TRBD1 for D (5 bases). The CDR3 is cut off 3 residues early in the read; its end comes from the germline J gene. CDR3 size: 15 residues. V lost 1 base, J lost 6 bases, and 13 bases lay in between. The V gene's germline CDR1 is SGHDT and CDR2 YYEEEE.

Partial CDR3 DNA: TGTGCCTGGAGTCCGGGACAGGGGAAGTTCTATTATAATTCACCC. Its protein product is CAWSPGQGKFYYNSP. The CDR3 reads in full as CAWSPGQGKFYYNSPLHF. This chain joins TRBV30 and TRBJ1-6, with 10 positions matching TRBD1. The read stops 3 residues short of the end of the CDR3; the missing end is completed from the germline J gene. V lost 2 bases, J lost 4 bases, and 11 bases stayed unmatched. The CDR3 runs 18 residues. Germline loops: CDR1 GTSNPN, CDR2 SVGIG (reference sequence).

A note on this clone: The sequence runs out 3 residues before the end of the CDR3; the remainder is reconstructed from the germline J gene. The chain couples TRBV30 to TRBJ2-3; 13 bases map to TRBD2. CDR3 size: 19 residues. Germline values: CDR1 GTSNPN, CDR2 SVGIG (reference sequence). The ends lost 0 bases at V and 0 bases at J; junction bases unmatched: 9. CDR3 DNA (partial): TGTGCCTGGAGTGTACTAGCGGGAGGGCAGGGGATAAGCACAGATACG. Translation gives CAWSVLAGGQGISTDT. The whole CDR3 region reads CAWSVLAGGQGISTDTQYF.

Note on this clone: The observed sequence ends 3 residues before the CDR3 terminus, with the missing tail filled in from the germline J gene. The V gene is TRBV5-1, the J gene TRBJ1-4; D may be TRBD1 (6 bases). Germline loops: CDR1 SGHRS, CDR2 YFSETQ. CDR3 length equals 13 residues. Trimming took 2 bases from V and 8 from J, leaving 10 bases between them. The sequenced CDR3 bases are TGCGCCAGCAGCTTACAGGGCGGGGAAAAA. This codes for CASSLQGGEK. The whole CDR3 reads CASSLQGGEKLFF.

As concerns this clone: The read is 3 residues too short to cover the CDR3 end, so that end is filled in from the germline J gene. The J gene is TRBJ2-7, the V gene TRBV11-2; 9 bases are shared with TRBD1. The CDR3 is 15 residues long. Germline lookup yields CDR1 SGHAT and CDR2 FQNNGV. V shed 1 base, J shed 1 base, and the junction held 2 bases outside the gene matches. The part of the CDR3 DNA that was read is TGTGCCAGCAGCTTAGGAGGGACAGGGTCCTACGAG. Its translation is CASSLGGTGSYE. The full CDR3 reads CASSLGGTGSYEQYF.

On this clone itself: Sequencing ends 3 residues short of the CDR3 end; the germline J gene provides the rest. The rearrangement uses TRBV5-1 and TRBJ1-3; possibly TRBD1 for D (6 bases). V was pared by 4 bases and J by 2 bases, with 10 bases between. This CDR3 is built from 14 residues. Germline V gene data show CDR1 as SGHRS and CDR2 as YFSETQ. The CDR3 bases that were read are TGCGCCAGCAGCGAACAGGGTGCTGGAAACACC. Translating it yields CASSEQGAGNT. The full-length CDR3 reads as CASSEQGAGNTIYF.

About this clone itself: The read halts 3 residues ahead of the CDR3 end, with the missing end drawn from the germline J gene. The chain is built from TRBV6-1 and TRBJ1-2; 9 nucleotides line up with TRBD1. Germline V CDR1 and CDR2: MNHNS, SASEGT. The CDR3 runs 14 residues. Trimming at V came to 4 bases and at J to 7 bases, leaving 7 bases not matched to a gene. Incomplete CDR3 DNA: TGTGCCAGCAGTGTCAAACAGGGGGCGGGTGGC. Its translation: CASSVKQGAGG. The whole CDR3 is CASSVKQGAGGYTF.

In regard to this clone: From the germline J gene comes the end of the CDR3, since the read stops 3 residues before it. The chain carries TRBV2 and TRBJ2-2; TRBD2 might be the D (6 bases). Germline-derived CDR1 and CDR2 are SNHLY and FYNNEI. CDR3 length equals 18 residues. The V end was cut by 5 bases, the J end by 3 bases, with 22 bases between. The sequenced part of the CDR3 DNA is TGTGCCAGCAGTTATTCACCCAGGCTACGGAGGGACACCGGGGAG. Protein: CASSYSPRLRRDTGE. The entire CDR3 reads CASSYSPRLRRDTGELFF.

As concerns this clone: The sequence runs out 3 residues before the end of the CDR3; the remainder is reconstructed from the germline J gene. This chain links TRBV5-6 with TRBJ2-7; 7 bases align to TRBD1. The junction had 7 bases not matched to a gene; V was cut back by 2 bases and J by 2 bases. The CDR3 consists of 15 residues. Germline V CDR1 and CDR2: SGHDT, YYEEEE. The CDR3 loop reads CASSFFDRAPYEQYF. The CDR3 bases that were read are TGTGCCAGCAGCTTTTTTGACAGGGCCCCCTACGAG.

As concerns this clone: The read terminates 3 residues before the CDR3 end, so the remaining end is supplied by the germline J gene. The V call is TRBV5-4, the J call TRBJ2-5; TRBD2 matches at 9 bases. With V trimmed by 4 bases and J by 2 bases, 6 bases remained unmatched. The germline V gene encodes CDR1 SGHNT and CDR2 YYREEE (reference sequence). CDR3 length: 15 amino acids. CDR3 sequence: CASSKGTSRQETQYF. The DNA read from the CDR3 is TGTGCCAGCAGCAAAGGGACTAGCAGACAAGAGACC.

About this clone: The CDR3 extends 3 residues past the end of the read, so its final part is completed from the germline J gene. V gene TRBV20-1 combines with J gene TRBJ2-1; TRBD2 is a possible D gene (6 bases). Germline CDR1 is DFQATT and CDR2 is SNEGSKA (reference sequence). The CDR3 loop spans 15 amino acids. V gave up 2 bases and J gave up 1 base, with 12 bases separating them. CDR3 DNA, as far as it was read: TGCAGTGCTAGAAAGGGACTGCCTTCCTACAATGAG. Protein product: CSARKGLPSYNE. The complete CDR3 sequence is CSARKGLPSYNEQFF.

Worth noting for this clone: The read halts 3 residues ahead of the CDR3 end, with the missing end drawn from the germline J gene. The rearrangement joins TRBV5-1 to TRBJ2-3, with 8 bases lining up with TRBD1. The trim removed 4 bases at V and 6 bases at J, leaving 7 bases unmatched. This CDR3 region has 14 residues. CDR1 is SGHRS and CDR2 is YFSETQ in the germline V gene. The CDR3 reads CASSHQGAQDTQYF. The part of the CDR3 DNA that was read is TGCGCCAGCAGCCACCAGGGGGCGCAGGATACG.

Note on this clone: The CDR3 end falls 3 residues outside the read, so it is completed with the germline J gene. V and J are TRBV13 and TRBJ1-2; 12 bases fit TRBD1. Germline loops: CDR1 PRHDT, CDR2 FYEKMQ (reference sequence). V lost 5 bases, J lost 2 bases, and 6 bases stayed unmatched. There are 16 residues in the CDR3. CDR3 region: CASSPGTGGLNYGYTF. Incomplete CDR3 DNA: TGTGCCAGCAGCCCCGGGACAGGGGGCTTAAACTATGGC.

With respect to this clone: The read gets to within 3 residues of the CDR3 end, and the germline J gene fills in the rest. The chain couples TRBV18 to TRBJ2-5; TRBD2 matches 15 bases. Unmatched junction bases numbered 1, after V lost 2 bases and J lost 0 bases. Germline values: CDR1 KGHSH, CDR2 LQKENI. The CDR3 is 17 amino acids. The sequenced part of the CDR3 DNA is TGTGCCAGCTCACCAGGACTAGCGGGGGGGTACCAAGAGACC. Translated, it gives CASSPGLAGGYQET. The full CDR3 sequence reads CASSPGLAGGYQETQYF.

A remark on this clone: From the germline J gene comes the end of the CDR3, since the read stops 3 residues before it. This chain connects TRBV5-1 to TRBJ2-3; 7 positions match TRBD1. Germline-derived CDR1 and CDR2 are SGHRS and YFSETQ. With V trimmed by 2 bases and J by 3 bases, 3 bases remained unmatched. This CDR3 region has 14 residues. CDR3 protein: CASSLQGRTDTQYF. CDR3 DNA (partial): TGCGCCAGCAGCTTACAGGGGAGAACAGATACG.

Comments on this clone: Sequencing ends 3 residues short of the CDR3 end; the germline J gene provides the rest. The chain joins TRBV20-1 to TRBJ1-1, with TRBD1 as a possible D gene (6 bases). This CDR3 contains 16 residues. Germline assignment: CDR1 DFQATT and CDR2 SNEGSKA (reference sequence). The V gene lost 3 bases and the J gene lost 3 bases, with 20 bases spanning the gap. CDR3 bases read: TGCAGTGCTAGCCCCCAGGGGATGGGAAGGTACACTGAA. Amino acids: CSASPQGMGRYTE. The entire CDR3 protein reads CSASPQGMGRYTEAFF.

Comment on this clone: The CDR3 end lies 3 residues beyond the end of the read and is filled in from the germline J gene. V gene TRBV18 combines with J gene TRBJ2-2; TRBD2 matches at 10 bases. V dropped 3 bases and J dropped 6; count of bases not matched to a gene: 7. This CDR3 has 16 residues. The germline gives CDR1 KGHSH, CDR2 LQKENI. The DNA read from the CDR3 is TGTGCCAGCTCACCCTTCGGGACTAGCGTTCCCGGGGAG. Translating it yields CASSPFGTSVPGE. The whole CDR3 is CASSPFGTSVPGELFF.

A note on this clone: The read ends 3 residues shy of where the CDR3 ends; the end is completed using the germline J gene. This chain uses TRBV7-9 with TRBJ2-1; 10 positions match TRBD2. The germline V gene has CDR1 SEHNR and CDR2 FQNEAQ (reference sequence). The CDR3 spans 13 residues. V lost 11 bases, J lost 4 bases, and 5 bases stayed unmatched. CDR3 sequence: CALRTSGYNEQFF. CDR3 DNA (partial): TGTGCCCTCCGGACTAGCGGATACAATGAG.